Each of the 3 T cell receptor beta chains below was sequenced from the same sample in a study. In TCRdb, the 5' RACE reads were re-called with MiXCR into one record per CDR3 protein. The sample yields about 13,000 distinct CDR3 sequences, more than 20% seen once. Sequencing was done on a sample of naive CD4+ T cells sorted from blood. Subset here: naive CD4+ T cells, CD4+CD45RA+CD25-. The origin of the receptors is a female donor with breast cancer.

This clonotype was detected a few times. The V and J genes are TRBV5-1 and TRBJ1-1, with a weak D call TRBD1 (5 bases). The CDR3 sequence is 14 residues long. Germline V gives CDR1 SGHRS, CDR2 YFSETQ. Trimming took 4 bases from V and 0 from J, leaving 10 bases between them. CDR3 residues: CASSRAGLNTEAFF. In DNA form, the CDR3 reads TGCGCCAGCAGCCGGGCAGGGCTGAACACTGAAGCTTTCTTT.

This rearrangement joins TRBV4-2 to TRBJ2-7, with 10 bases identical to TRBD2. The CDR3 runs to 14 residues. CDR1 is LGHNA, CDR2 YNFKEQ, per germline. J gave up 4 bases and V 3 bases, and 3 bases lay outside the gene matches. Here the CDR3 DNA reads TGTGCCAGCAGCCAGGCTAGCGGGAGTTACGAGCAGTACTTC. As protein: CASSQASGSYEQYF.

This clonotype is termed medium-sized. The chain is built from TRBV29-1 and TRBJ1-2, with D hard to call. Germline-derived CDR1 and CDR2 are SQVTM and ANQGSEA. CDR3 length equals 8 residues. V lost 4 bases and J 7 bases, leaving 1 base between the germline ends. Here the CDR3 reads CSVGGYTF. The CDR3 DNA sequence: TGCAGCGTTGGTGGCTACACCTTC.